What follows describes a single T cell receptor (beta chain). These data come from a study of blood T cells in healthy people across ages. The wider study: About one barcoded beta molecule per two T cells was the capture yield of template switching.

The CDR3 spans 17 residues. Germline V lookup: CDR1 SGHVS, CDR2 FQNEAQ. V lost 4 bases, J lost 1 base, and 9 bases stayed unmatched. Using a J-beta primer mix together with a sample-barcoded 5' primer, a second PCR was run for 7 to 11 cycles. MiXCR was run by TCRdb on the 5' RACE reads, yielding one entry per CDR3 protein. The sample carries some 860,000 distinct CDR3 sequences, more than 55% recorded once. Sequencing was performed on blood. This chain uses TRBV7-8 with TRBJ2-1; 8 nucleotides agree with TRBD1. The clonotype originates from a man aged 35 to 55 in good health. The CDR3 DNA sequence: TGTGCCAGCAGCTCAAGACGACAGGGGCGGTCCTACAATGAGCAGTTCTTC. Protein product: CASSSRRQGRSYNEQFF.